The TCR beta chain described here comes from a study of T cell repertoires in cytomegalovirus infection. Of note for this clonotype: Antigen: not known.

Points from the study as a whole: Public TCR beta family frequency separated CMV-and-HLA carriers, including in an independent cohort.

TCRdb independently ran MiXCR on the reads; one entry per CDR3 protein. The sample yields around 180,000 distinct CDR3 sequences, about 28% seen once. V was clipped by 5 bases and J by 0 bases, with 13 bases between them. This CDR3 is 15 amino acids long. Germline-derived CDR1 and CDR2 are SGHTA and FQGTGA. The sample was PBMCs. V is TRBV7-3 and J is TRBJ1-1; D is unresolved. This TCR came from a human donor in good health (CMV status not recorded). Some clones in this sample may be carry-over from other donors' samples. The CDR3 here is CASSPKVGLNTEAFF. In DNA form, the CDR3 reads TGTGCCAGCAGCCCAAAAGTTGGGTTGAACACTGAAGCTTTCTTT. The variable domain in full, completed from reference TRBV7-3 and TRBJ1-1, reads GAGVSQTPSNKVTEKGKYVELRCDPISGHTALYWYRQSLGQGPEFLIYFQGTGAADDSGLPNDRFFAVRPEGSVSTLKIQRTERGDSAVYLCASSPKVGLNTEAFFGQGTRLTVV.